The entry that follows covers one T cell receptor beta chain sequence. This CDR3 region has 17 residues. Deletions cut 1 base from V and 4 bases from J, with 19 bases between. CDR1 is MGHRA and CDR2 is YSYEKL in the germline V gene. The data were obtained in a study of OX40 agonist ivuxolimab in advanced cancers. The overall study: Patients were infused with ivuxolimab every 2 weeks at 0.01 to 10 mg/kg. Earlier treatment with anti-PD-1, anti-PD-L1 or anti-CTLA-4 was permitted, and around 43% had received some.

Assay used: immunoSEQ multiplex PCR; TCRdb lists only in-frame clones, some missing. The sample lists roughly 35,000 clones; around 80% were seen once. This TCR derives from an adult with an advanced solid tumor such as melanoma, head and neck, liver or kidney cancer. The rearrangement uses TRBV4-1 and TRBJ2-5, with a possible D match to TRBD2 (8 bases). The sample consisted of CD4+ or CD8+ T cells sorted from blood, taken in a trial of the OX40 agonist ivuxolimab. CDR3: CASSQAFEGAGGETQYF. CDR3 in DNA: TGCGCCAGCAGCCAAGCCTTCGAGGGGGCGGGGGGAGAGACCCAGTACTTC.